A single T cell receptor (beta chain) is shown here with its context. Its antigen is currently unknown. This entry is derived from a study of T cell responses to AZD1222 COVID-19 vaccine. At the level of the study: Second-dose schedules of about 4 or about 12 weeks were combined. General study findings and limits: Of spike-specific TCRs, nearly half reportedly target regions left unmutated in variants. It was only five to seven AZD1222 recipients who were seropositive at baseline. Compared with day 0, the breadth and depth of the Spike-specific TCR repertoire rose significantly after two doses of AZD1222.

The V gene lost 3 bases and the J gene lost 4 bases, with 12 bases spanning the gap. The CDR3 runs to 14 residues. Germline CDR1 is DFQATT and CDR2 is SNEGSKA (reference sequence). Sequencing used immunoSEQ multiplex PCR; TCRdb keeps in-frame clones, though not all of them. Of some 110,000 clones in the sample, roughly 90% were seen once. The sample in question was peripheral blood, obtained on day 0 of AZD1222 vaccination. V and J are TRBV20-1 and TRBJ2-2; unclear D gene. The source of this sequence is an adult in good health. The CDR3 loop reads CSASNPVSTGELFF. The CDR3 coding sequence is TGCAGTGCTAGTAATCCGGTTAGCACCGGGGAGCTGTTTTTT.